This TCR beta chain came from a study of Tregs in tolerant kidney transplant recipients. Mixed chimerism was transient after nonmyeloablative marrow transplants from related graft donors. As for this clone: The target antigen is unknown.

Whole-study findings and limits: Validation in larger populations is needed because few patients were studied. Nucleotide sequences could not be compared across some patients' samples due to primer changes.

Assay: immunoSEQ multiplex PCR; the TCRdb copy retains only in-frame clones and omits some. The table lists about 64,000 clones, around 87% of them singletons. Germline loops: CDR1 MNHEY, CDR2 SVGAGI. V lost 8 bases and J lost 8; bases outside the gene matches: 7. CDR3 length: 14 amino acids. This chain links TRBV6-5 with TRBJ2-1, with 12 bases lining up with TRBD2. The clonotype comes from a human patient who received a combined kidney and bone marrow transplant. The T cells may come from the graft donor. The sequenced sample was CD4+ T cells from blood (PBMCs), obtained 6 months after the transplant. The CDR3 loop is CASRRTSGVYEQFF. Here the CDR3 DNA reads TGTGCCAGCCGGCGGACTAGCGGGGTGTATGAGCAGTTCTTC.